Sequencing of this T cell receptor (beta chain) was carried out in a study of shared clonotypes between healthy human individuals. Sequencing used immunoSEQ multiplex PCR; TCRdb keeps in-frame clones, though not all of them. The table includes 400,000 to 500,000 clones, around 79% detected once. Germline trimming cut 5 bases from V and 8 bases from J; bases unmatched to any gene: 6. The CDR3 totals 14 residues. Germline assignment: CDR1 KGHSH and CDR2 LQKENI. This chain joins TRBV18 and TRBJ2-1; the match to TRBD2 covers 10 bases. The origin of this receptor is a woman aged 35 to 49 in good health. Some clones in this sample may be carry-over from other donors' samples. Sequenced material: PBMCs. The CDR3: CASSLSSGSYEQFF. The CDR3 nucleotides read TGTGCCAGCTCATTATCTAGCGGGAGCTATGAGCAGTTCTTC. Using reference TRBV18 and TRBJ2-1 for the parts outside the CDR3, the full variable domain is NAGVMQNPRHLVRRRGQEARLRCSPMKGHSHVYWYRQLPEEGLKFMVYLQKENIIDESGMPKERFSAEFPKEGPSILRIQQVVRGDSAAYFCASSLSSGSYEQFFGPGTRLTVL.